Reported below is one T cell receptor (beta chain). Its antigen remains unidentified. Data came from immunoSEQ multiplex PCR; TCRdb stores just in-frame clones and leaves some out. The sample shows 150,000 or so clones, more than 85% of them seen only once. This sample stems from a study of T cell responses to AZD1222 COVID-19 vaccine. As for the study in general: The analysis combined second doses at about 4 or about 12 weeks.

Broader study findings: CD4 TCRs covered the whole spike, strongest at regions 160-218 and 743-854. Increased Spike-specific TCR breadth and depth were observed after two AZD1222 doses. Reportedly, close to half of spike-specific TCRs are directed against unmutated variant regions.

This CDR3 spans 14 amino acids. This sequence originates from an adult in good health. The input for sequencing was peripheral blood, taken on day 0 of AZD1222 vaccination. V usage is TRBV21-1 and J usage is TRBJ1-1; TRBD1 is taken as the D call from the table, unchecked against the DNA. TRBV21-1 is reported as a pseudogene. CDR3 sequence (DNA): TGTGCCAGCAGCACGGGACACTGGAACACTGAAGCTTTCTTT. The encoded protein is CASSTGHWNTEAFF.